The 29 T cell receptor beta chains listed next were all sequenced from one sample in a study of T cell responses to AZD1222 COVID-19 vaccine. Profiling relied on immunoSEQ multiplex PCR, and the TCRdb table lists in-frame clones only, not all of them. The table lists 150,000 to 200,000 clones, 80% to 90% of them singletons. The sample in question was peripheral blood, obtained on day 0 of MenACWY control vaccination. Every receptor here comes from an adult in good health.

The chain joins TRBV7-2 to TRBJ2-5; 11 positions agree with TRBD2. With 0 bases clipped from V and 4 bases from J, the junction kept 10 bases outside the gene matches. This CDR3 comprises 18 residues. Germline V gene lookup returns CDR1 SGHTA and CDR2 FQGNSA. As DNA, the CDR3 is TGTGCCAGCAGCTTAGCGCCTAATAGCGGGAGGGCCGGAGAGACCCAGTACTTC. Its translation is CASSLAPNSGRAGETQYF.

The rearrangement uses TRBV5-8 and TRBJ1-5, with 7 bases identical to TRBD1. With V trimmed by 4 bases and J by 0 bases, 4 bases remained unmatched. The CDR3 has 15 residues. Per the germline V gene, CDR1 is SGHTS and CDR2 is YDEGEE. CDR3 DNA: TGTGCCAGCAGCCCGGGGACAGATAGCAATCAGCCCCAGCATTTT. Encoded protein: CASSPGTDSNQPQHF.

V usage is TRBV30 and J usage is TRBJ2-7, with TRBD2 matching over 13 bases. The germline V gene encodes CDR1 GTSNPN and CDR2 SVGIG (reference sequence). This CDR3 comprises 14 residues. Trimming removed 3 bases from V and 2 bases from J; junction bases left unmatched: 1. The CDR3 sequence: CAWSGLAGAYEQYF. Written as DNA, the CDR3 is TGTGCCTGGAGCGGACTAGCGGGGGCCTACGAGCAGTACTTC.

The chain recombines TRBV2 with TRBJ2-5, with unresolved D. This CDR3 contains 14 residues. Looked up from germline, CDR1 is SNHLY and CDR2 is FYNNEI. Trimming took off 5 bases at V and 0 bases at J, with 10 bases between the two ends. CDR3 DNA: TGTGCCAGCAGTTTTGGACGAGACCAAGAGACCCAGTACTTC. Translation: CASSFGRDQETQYF. Looking up the rest from reference TRBV2 and TRBJ2-5 gives the full variable domain: EPEVTQTPSHQVTQMGQEVILRCVPISNHLYFYWYRQILGQKVEFLVSFYNNEISEKSEIFDDQFSVERPDGSNFTLKIRSTKLEDSAMYFCASSFGRDQETQYFGPGTRLLVL.

The chain is built from TRBV9 and TRBJ1-1; 9 bases align to TRBD1. After removal of 4 bases from V and 4 bases from J, the junction contained 8 bases not matched to a gene. Germline V CDR1 and CDR2: SGDLS, YYNGEE. The CDR3 has 15 residues. The CDR3 region is CASSTQGAQTTEAFF. The CDR3 DNA is TGTGCCAGCAGCACACAGGGGGCGCAAACCACTGAAGCTTTCTTT.

The rearrangement links TRBV5-6 to TRBJ2-7; possibly TRBD2 for D (5 bases). The CDR3 totals 12 residues. With 1 base removed from V and 5 bases from J, the gap between germline ends came to 7 bases. Germline-derived CDR1 and CDR2 are SGHDT and YYEEEE. The CDR3 sequence is CASSLWRDEQYF. CDR3 coding DNA: TGTGCCAGCAGCTTGTGGCGGGACGAGCAGTACTTC. The variable domain in full, with the rest retrieved from reference TRBV5-6 and TRBJ2-7, is DAGVTQSPTHLIKTRGQQVTLRCSPKSGHDTVSWYQQALGQGPQFIFQYYEEEERQRGNFPDRFSGHQFPNYSSELNVNALLLGDSALYLCASSLWRDEQYFGPGTRLTVT.

J is TRBJ2-7 and V is TRBV18; 8 bases fit TRBD1. V gave up 2 bases and J gave up 2 bases; unmatched junction bases: 8. In germline, CDR1 is KGHSH, CDR2 LQKENI. This CDR3 spans 16 amino acids. CDR3 protein: CASSPSAGGLTYEQYF. The CDR3 nucleotides read TGTGCCAGCTCACCAAGCGCAGGGGGCCTAACCTACGAGCAGTACTTC.

The J gene is TRBJ2-7, the V gene TRBV7-2; 8 nucleotides agree with TRBD1. The CDR3 has 15 amino acids. The germline gives CDR1 SGHTA, CDR2 FQGNSA. V dropped 2 bases and J dropped 4; count of bases not matched to a gene: 7. The DNA of the CDR3 is TGTGCCAGCAGCTTAACAGGGGGAGGAACGTACGAGCAGTACTTC. Its protein is CASSLTGGGTYEQYF.

The chain recombines TRBV18 with TRBJ2-1, with 7 bases matching TRBD1. CDR1 is KGHSH, CDR2 LQKENI, per germline. This CDR3 spans 14 amino acids. V was clipped by 0 bases and J by 4 bases; unmatched bases: 0. The CDR3 sequence is CASSPPGQYNEQFF. CDR3 nucleotide sequence: TGTGCCAGCTCACCACCGGGACAGTACAATGAGCAGTTCTTC. Looking up the rest from reference TRBV18 and TRBJ2-1 gives the full variable domain: NAGVMQNPRHLVRRRGQEARLRCSPMKGHSHVYWYRQLPEEGLKFMVYLQKENIIDESGMPKERFSAEFPKEGPSILRIQQVVRGDSAAYFCASSPPGQYNEQFFGPGTRLTVL.

J is TRBJ2-2 and V is TRBV5-5, with D perhaps matching TRBD1 (5 bases). Germline CDR1 is SGHKS and CDR2 is YYEKEE (reference sequence). This CDR3 has 15 amino acids. Trimming removed 4 bases at V and 5 bases at J, with 15 bases between. The CDR3 DNA follows: TGTGCCAGCAGCCCTGAGTCAGGGTGGACCGGGGAGCTGTTTTTT. Protein: CASSPESGWTGELFF.

The V and J genes are TRBV7-9 and TRBJ2-5; 10 bases are a match to TRBD1. The V segment lost 5 bases and the J segment 2 bases; nucleotides outside the gene matches: 17. The CDR3 loop spans 19 amino acids. Germline loops: CDR1 SEHNR, CDR2 FQNEAQ (reference sequence). This CDR3 is CASSITTGGVGVGQETQYF. CDR3 nucleotide sequence: TGTGCCAGCAGCATAACGACAGGGGGCGTCGGAGTTGGGCAAGAGACCCAGTACTTC.

V usage is TRBV4-2 and J usage is TRBJ1-1, with D tentatively TRBD1 (5 bases). CDR1 is LGHNA, CDR2 YNFKEQ, per germline. The CDR3 extends over 17 amino acids. V shed 4 bases and J shed 3 bases, with 21 bases lying between them. The CDR3 bases are TGTGCCAGCAGCCGCACAGACCCTGGGGGTGTGCACACTGAAGCTTTCTTT. It specifies CASSRTDPGGVHTEAFF.

The chain joins TRBV7-6 to TRBJ1-2; D not certain. V lost 1 base, J lost 0 bases, and 12 bases lay in between. This CDR3 has 16 amino acids. Germline V gene data show CDR1 as SGHVS and CDR2 as FNYEAQ. The CDR3 bases are TGTGCCAGCAGCTTAGAATCCTCAAATCCTAACTATGGCTACACCTTC. It yields the protein CASSLESSNPNYGYTF.

This rearrangement joins TRBV7-9 to TRBJ1-6; possibly TRBD1 for D (5 bases). The V and J ends lost 1 base and 7 bases respectively, with 8 bases between them. The germline V gene has CDR1 SEHNR and CDR2 FQNEAQ (reference sequence). The CDR3 has 14 amino acids. The CDR3 loop reads CASSLDKGNSPLHF. Written as DNA, the CDR3 is TGTGCCAGCAGCTTAGATAAGGGGAATTCACCCCTCCACTTT.

The chain has TRBV5-4 and TRBJ2-7, with 8 bases aligning to TRBD1. The trim removed 0 bases at V and 1 base at J, leaving 0 bases unmatched. CDR1 and CDR2 from the germline V gene are SGHNT and YYREEE (reference sequence). The CDR3 is 14 amino acids. For the CDR3, the DNA is TGTGCCAGCAGCTTGGGGGACAGGTCCTACGAGCAGTACTTC. Translation: CASSLGDRSYEQYF.

CDR3 bases: TGTGCCATCAGCAAAGACGGAGGCTTCCGGGAGCAGTACTTC. Protein sequence: CAISKDGGFREQYF. The genes are TRBV10-3 and TRBJ2-7; D possibly corresponds to TRBD2 (5 bases). V lost 6 bases to trimming and J lost 7 bases, with 19 bases between them. Germline V gene lookup returns CDR1 ENHRY and CDR2 SYGVKD. The CDR3 totals 14 residues.

The gene calls are TRBV7-2 and TRBJ2-3, with 12 bases matching TRBD2. The CDR3 length is 15 residues. The V gene's germline CDR1 is SGHTA and CDR2 FQGNSA. The V and J ends lost 6 bases and 4 bases, in that order; junction bases with no gene match: 5. The CDR3 nucleotides read TGTGCCAGCAGAATACTAGCGGGAGGACCAGATACGCAGTATTTT. Translated, it gives CASRILAGGPDTQYF.

This chain connects TRBV7-9 to TRBJ2-3; perhaps TRBD1 as D (5 bases). Germline V gives CDR1 SEHNR, CDR2 FQNEAQ (reference sequence). The CDR3 is 15 residues long. V lost 4 bases and J lost 0, with 11 bases in between. Written as DNA, the CDR3 is TGTGCCAGCAGCTCCGACAGATCTAGCACAGATACGCAGTATTTT. Its protein is CASSSDRSSTDTQYF.

This chain joins TRBV6-1 and TRBJ2-3, with 15 bases identical to TRBD2. The CDR3 is 19 amino acids. The junction had 6 bases not matched to a gene; V was cut back by 2 bases and J by 0 bases. Germline loops: CDR1 MNHNS, CDR2 SASEGT. The CDR3 nucleotides read TGTGCCAGCAGTGAAAGGTGGGGACTAGCGGGGGGAAGCACAGATACGCAGTATTTT. The encoded protein is CASSERWGLAGGSTDTQYF.

This chain joins TRBV28 and TRBJ1-5, with a tentative D call TRBD1 (5 bases). Trimming shortened V by 5 bases and J by 2 bases, and 16 bases separated the two germline ends. Germline CDR1 MDHEN, CDR2 SYDVKM. The CDR3 consists of 16 residues. CDR3 nucleotide sequence: TGTGCCAGCAGTCCCCTGGGACTCGGGGGCAATCAGCCCCAGCATTTT. Its protein product is CASSPLGLGGNQPQHF.

The rearrangement links TRBV6-6 to TRBJ1-6; 7 positions agree with TRBD1. The CDR3 loop spans 14 amino acids. The V gene's germline CDR1 is MNHNY and CDR2 SVGAGI (reference sequence). Trimming at V came to 5 bases and at J to 7 bases, leaving 5 bases not matched to a gene. The CDR3 DNA reads TGTGCCAGCAGTGCCGGGACAGCGAATTCACCCCTCCACTTT. It encodes CASSAGTANSPLHF.

This clone was seen only once. The gene calls are TRBV10-3 and TRBJ1-5; D is unclear. The germline V and J ends were trimmed by 2 bases and 6 bases, with 14 bases remaining between them. Germline V gene sequence: CDR1 ENHRY, CDR2 SYGVKD. The CDR3 length is 15 residues. The CDR3 nucleotides read TGTGCCATCAGTGAGGGTTCCGACAATTCTCAGCCCCAGCATTTT. Amino acid sequence: CAISEGSDNSQPQHF.

This chain connects TRBV27 to TRBJ1-5, with 8 nucleotides matching TRBD1. CDR1 is MNHEY, CDR2 SMNVEV, per germline (reference sequence). CDR3 length: 16 residues. The junction had 14 bases not matched to a gene; V was cut back by 6 bases and J by 7 bases. The CDR3 spells CASSPNSGGSEQPQHF. The CDR3 nucleotides are TGTGCCAGCAGCCCAAACTCAGGGGGCTCGGAACAGCCCCAGCATTTT.

The gene calls are TRBV11-2 and TRBJ1-4, with D perhaps TRBD1 (6 bases). Per the germline V gene, CDR1 is SGHAT and CDR2 is FQNNGV. V was cut by 5 bases and J by 7 bases, with 14 bases left in between. The CDR3 loop spans 14 amino acids. The CDR3 region has the DNA TGTGCCAGCAGCCGAACAAGGACAGCTGAAAAACTGTTTTTT. Protein product: CASSRTRTAEKLFF. The full variable domain, with the rest looked up from reference TRBV11-2 and TRBJ1-4, is EAGVAQSPRYKIIEKRQSVAFWCNPISGHATLYWYQQILGQGPKLLIQFQNNGVVDDSQLPKDRFSAERLKGVDSTLKIQPAKLEDSAVYLCASSRTRTAEKLFFGSGTQLSVL.

This chain uses TRBV6-2 or TRBV6-3 with TRBJ2-3; 11 bases are shared with TRBD2. CDR3 length: 18 amino acids. Germline-derived CDR1 and CDR2 are MNHEY and SVGEGT. The V gene end was trimmed by 5 bases and the J gene end by 0 bases; junction bases not matched to a gene: 10. The CDR3 here is CASSPNTSGGPSTDTQYF. Here the CDR3 DNA reads TGTGCCAGCAGTCCGAACACTAGCGGGGGTCCTAGCACAGATACGCAGTATTTT.

The chain has TRBV24-1 and TRBJ2-5; no clear D. Looked up from germline, CDR1 is KGHDR and CDR2 is SFDVKD. This CDR3 spans 15 amino acids. The V and J ends lost 4 bases and 1 base respectively, with 12 bases between them. For the CDR3, the DNA is TGTGCCACCAGTGAGCAAACAGAATCCCAAGAGACCCAGTACTTC. Translation gives CATSEQTESQETQYF.

The CDR3 DNA sequence: TGTGCCAGCAAGGGGGAGGACTACGAGCAGTACTTC. It yields the protein CASKGEDYEQYF. The chain recombines TRBV5-6 with TRBJ2-7, with D tentatively TRBD1 or TRBD2 (6 bases each). CDR1 and CDR2 (germline): SGHDT, YYEEEE. Trimming took 6 bases from V and 3 from J, leaving 10 bases between them. This CDR3 comprises 12 residues.

The V and J genes are TRBV4-3 and TRBJ2-7; D uncertain. Germline V lookup: CDR1 LGHNA, CDR2 YSLEER. V lost 0 bases, J lost 2 bases, and 11 bases lay in between. The CDR3 loop spans 15 amino acids. The CDR3 here is CASSQDLVVTYEQYF. CDR3 coding DNA: TGCGCCAGCAGCCAAGATCTAGTCGTGACCTACGAGCAGTACTTC.

The chain employs TRBV9 and TRBJ2-7, with TRBD2 identical over 7 bases. Looked up from germline, CDR1 is SGDLS and CDR2 is YYNGEE. Trimming removed 0 bases from V and 6 bases from J; junction bases left unmatched: 6. This CDR3 spans 14 amino acids. CDR3 residues: CASSVGSGASEQYF. The CDR3 DNA follows: TGTGCCAGCAGCGTAGGAAGCGGGGCGTCCGAGCAGTACTTC.